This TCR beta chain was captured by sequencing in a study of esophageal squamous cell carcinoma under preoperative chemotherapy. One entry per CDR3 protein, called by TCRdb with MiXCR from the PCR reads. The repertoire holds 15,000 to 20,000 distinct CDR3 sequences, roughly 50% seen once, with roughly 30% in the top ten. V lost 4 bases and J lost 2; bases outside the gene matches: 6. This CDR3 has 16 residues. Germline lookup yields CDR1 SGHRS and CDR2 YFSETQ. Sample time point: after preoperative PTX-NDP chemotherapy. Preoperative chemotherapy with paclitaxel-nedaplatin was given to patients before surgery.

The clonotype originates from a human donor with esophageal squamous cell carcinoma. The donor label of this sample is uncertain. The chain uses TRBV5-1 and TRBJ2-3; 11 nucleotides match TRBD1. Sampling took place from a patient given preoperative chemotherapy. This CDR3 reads CASSPGTGGFTDTQYF. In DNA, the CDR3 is TGCGCCAGCAGCCCTGGGACAGGGGGTTTCACAGATACGCAGTATTTT.